This TCR beta chain originates from a study of STAT3 mutations in large granular lymphocyte leukemia (dated by TCRdb to between 2017 and 2020). Turning to the overall study: About half of the T-LGLL patients who underwent longitudinal sequencing carried canonical activating STAT3 mutations. More than half of T-LGLL patients received one or more immunosuppressive therapy regimens, with hematologic response in approximately 41% of those treated. Serial deep sequencing of TCRbeta CDR3 and STAT3 was performed in patients with T-cell large granular lymphocyte leukemia to reconstruct clonal hierarchy and dynamics. From an initial cohort of 200 to 250 LGL patients, roughly 17 representative T-LGLL cases were chosen for longitudinal sequencing of TCRbeta and STAT3. A couple of patients with natural killer LGL leukemia were also sequenced longitudinally as controls within the study. For each patient, sequencing was performed at an average of 4 time points, with a range of 2 to 8 samplings.

The germline V and J ends show losses of 4 bases and 5 bases respectively, and no gene match explains 1 base of the junction. There are 13 amino acids in the CDR3, from cysteine to phenylalanine inclusive. The retained sequence is limited to the CDR3, 39 bases, with the frame set at the first base. Per the germline V gene, MNHNS is the CDR1 and SASEGT is the CDR2. Overall study results and their limits: All T-LGLL patients had at least one immunodominant TCRbeta clonotype, and roughly half had multiple immunodominant subclonotypes. In 6 of 18 patients, TCR clonotype switching occurred after therapy, and every newly emerging clone was STAT3 wild type. Because no samples were available when a clone first appeared, clonal expansion was inferred from samplings taken at other points. The linking of therapy response to changes in TCR clonal burden was complicated by variable intervals between samplings and differing treatment regimens. Since codominant clonotypes persisted in some patients, a small but highly pathogenic clone may have gone undetected. In several patients, dominant TCR clone burden exceeded STAT3 mutant burden, suggesting STAT3 mutation arose secondarily within a pre-expanded clone.

The same DNA, extracted from blood mononuclear cells, served for both TCR sequencing and STAT3 sequencing. As for this clone: Its cognate antigen has yet to be identified. No base qualities exist here, and no much larger clone lies one base off it.

TCRbeta libraries were sequenced on an Illumina MiSeq, and an average of about 40,773 productive templates per sample was obtained. Multiplex PCR amplification was used to generate TCRbeta CDR3 libraries with the immunoSEQ assay. The authors' pipeline ran thus. Repertoire diversity was calculated as previously defined, with values near 0 taken to indicate extremely monoclonal samples. TCRdb stores this immuneACCESS table with in-frame sequences only. Part of the clones is absent; in the studies checked, under half of the shortfall reflects unresolved V genes, and no reason is known for the rest. V and J calls and clone size are given by that table; D and trimming were obtained from the DNA. Within this sample are 6,000 to 9,500 clones, with 91% of them counted one time only. The ten top clones hold about half of the sample.

This receptor was obtained from a man aged 50 to 60 with T-cell large granular lymphocyte leukemia. Some clones in this sample may be carry-over from other donors' samples. The age is the age at diagnosis. Sequencing was done on a sample of peripheral blood mononuclear cells. The rearranged segments are TRBV6-1 and TRBJ1-5; TRBD1 fits 8 bases in the junction. This receptor has the CDR3 CASSVDRDQPQHF. The DNA reads as follows: TGTGCCAGCAGTGTGGACAGGGATCAGCCCCAGCATTTT.